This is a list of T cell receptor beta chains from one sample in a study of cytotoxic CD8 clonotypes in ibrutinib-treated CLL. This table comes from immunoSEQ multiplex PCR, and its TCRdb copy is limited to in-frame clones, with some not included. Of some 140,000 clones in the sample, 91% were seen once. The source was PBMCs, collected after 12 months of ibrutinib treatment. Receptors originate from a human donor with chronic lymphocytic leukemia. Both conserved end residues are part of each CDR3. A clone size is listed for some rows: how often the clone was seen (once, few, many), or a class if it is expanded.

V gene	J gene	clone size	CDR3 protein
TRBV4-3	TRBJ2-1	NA	CASSQIWLDGRVNEQFF
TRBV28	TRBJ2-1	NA	CASSPPTSGSRAEQFF
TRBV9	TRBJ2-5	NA	CASSAGPAPLAGDDWETQYF
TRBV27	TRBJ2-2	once	CASSLGLANTGELFF
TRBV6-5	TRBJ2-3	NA	CASSYEGTISDTQYF
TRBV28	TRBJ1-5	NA	CASSLRGQIYSNQPQHF
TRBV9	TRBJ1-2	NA	CASSVERDGYTF
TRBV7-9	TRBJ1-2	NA	CASSFRGQINGYTF
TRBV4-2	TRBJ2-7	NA	CASSQDWGTSGSKGYEQYF
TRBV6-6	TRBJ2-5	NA	CATGETQYF
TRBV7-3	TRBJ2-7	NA	CASSLLSGGHYEQYF
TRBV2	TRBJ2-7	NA	CASSRDRNSYEQYF
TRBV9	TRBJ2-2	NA	CASSPIRSGTSGRDDTGELFF
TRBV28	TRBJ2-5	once	CASSLSGQETQYF
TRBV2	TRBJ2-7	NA	CASTPGASGSYEQYF
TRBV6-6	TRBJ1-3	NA	CASSKQGAVGNTIYF
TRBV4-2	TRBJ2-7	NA	CASSQGLLDSYEQYF
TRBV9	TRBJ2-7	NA	CASSVSGAYEQYF
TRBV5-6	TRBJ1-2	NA	CASSLLTGNYGYTF
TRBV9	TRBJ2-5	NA	CASSGSGTVQETQYF
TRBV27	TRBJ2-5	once	CASSLSEQETQYF
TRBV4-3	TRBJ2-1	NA	CASSQDVHRHLINEQFF
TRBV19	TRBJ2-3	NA	CATSGSGTDTQYF
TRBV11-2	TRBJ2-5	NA	CASNLMTSGQETQYF
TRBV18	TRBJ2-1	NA	CASSLLGVNEQFF
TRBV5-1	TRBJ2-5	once	CASSLGRESPPRETQYF
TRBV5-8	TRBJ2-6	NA	CASSFSGRNSGANVLTF
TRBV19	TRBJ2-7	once	CASSMGQNREQYF
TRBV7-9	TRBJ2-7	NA	CASSLEGLAGAYEQYF
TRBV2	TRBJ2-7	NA	CASSGGELYEQYF
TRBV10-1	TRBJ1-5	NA	CASSRRATPGQPQHF
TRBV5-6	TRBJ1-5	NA	CASSLAENQGDNQPQHF
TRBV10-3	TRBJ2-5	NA	CAISESTQETQYF
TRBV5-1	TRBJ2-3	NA	CASSGGDTQYF
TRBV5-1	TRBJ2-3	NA	CASSLAGVRGPSSTDTQYF
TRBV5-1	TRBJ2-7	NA	CASSSMTGGYEQYF
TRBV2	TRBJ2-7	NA	CASNQVRGEQYF
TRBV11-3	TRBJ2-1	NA	CASSLEPGGYNEQFF
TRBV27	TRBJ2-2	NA	CASSFSGLNTGELFF
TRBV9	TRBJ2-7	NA	CASSGNSVAASEQYF
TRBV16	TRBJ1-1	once	CASSQLKVGTEAFF
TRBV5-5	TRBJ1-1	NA	CASSLAPNTEAFF
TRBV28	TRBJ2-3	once	CATAASSWSDTQYF
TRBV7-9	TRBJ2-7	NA	CASSPAGGASYEQYF
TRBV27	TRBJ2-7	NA	CASSLGQGSYEQYF
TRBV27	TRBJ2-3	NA	CASRQGPDTQYF
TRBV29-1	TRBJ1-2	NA	CSVDGTEFNYGYTF
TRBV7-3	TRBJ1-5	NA	CASSFVGKSNQPQHF
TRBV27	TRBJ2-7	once	CASSRLAGYEQYF
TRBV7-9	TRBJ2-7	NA	CASSPRTVSYEQYF
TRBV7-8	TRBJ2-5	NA	CASSSRRPSGGETQYF
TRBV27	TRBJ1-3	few	CASSRGTAAGNTIYF